This is a list of T cell receptor beta chains from one sample in a study of shared clonotypes between healthy human individuals. Sequencing used immunoSEQ multiplex PCR; TCRdb keeps in-frame clones, though not all of them. The profile shows roughly 1,000,000 clones, 70% to 80% of them singletons. Sequences were obtained from memory CD4+ T cells from PBMCs. Every receptor here comes from a man aged 18 to 29 in good health. Some clones in this sample may be carry-over from other donors' samples. The CDR3 runs from the conserved cysteine through the conserved F or W. D genes are given only for firm matches. Where a row states a size, it is once, few, many or the class of an expanded clone; other rows omit it.

>NA|TRBV7-9|TRBD2|TRBJ2-1
CASSLSPPGGSGRQFF
TGTGCCAGCAGCTTAAGCCCCCCCGGGGGTAGCGGGAGGCAGTTCTTC
>NA|TRBV2|NA|TRBJ2-7
CASSRVGEEQYF
TGTGCCAGCAGCCGGGTTGGGGAGGAGCAGTACTTC
>NA|TRBV7-3|TRBD1|TRBJ1-1
CASSSGGHGVEAFF
TGTGCCAGCAGTTCAGGGGGTCACGGGGTTGAAGCTTTCTTT
>NA|TRBV6-5|NA|TRBJ1-5
CASRPHTGDQPQHF
TGTGCCAGCCGACCCCACACCGGAGATCAGCCCCAGCATTTT
>many|TRBV6-1|NA|TRBJ2-1
CASTLIAVGEQFF
TGTGCCAGCACCTTGATCGCGGTTGGGGAGCAGTTCTTC
>NA|TRBV5-4|NA|TRBJ1-3
CASSSDRRSGNTIYF
TGTGCCAGCAGCTCCGACAGACGCTCTGGAAACACCATATATTTT
>NA|TRBV7-2|NA|TRBJ2-3
CASSQGWLAVDTQYF
TGTGCCAGCAGCCAAGGATGGCTAGCTGTAGATACGCAGTATTTT
>NA|TRBV27|NA|TRBJ2-7
CASRGQGIEQYF
TGTGCCAGTCGAGGGCAGGGTATTGAGCAGTACTTC
>NA|TRBV7-6|NA|TRBJ2-7
CASSLAARHWYF
TGTGCCAGCAGCTTAGCCGCCAGACACTGGTACTTC
>few|TRBV21-1|NA|TRBJ1-2
CASSKEESEQSNYGYTF
TGTGCCAGCAGCAAAGAGGAGAGTGAACAATCTAACTATGGCTACACCTTC
>NA|TRBV7-2|NA|TRBJ2-2
CASGPGAYTGELFF
TGTGCCAGCGGCCCCGGCGCTTACACCGGGGAGCTGTTTTTT
>once|TRBV6-5|TRBD2|TRBJ2-7
CASSLAGGLSYEQYF
TGTGCCAGCAGTCTAGCGGGAGGTCTTTCCTACGAGCAGTACTTC
>NA|TRBV6-1|TRBD2|TRBJ2-7
CASSGITSGRTYEQYF
TGTGCCAGCAGTGGGATCACTAGCGGAAGAACCTACGAGCAGTACTTC
>NA|TRBV27|NA|TRBJ2-3
CASSSTGDTQYF
TGTGCCAGCAGTTCGACGGGGGATACGCAGTATTTT
>NA|TRBV5-8|NA|TRBJ1-5
CASSLGSNQPQHF
TGTGCCAGCAGCTTGGGGAGCAATCAGCCCCAGCATTTT
>NA|TRBV5-5|TRBD1|TRBJ1-5
CASSLAGTVHQPQHF
TGTGCCAGCAGCTTGGCAGGGACAGTTCATCAGCCCCAGCATTTT
>NA|TRBV9|TRBD1|TRBJ1-4
CASSAETGVNEKLFF
TGTGCCAGCAGCGCCGAAACAGGGGTTAATGAAAAACTGTTTTTT
>NA|TRBV7-2|NA|TRBJ2-1
CASSLEVVKEQFF
TGTGCCAGCAGCTTAGAAGTGGTGAAGGAGCAGTTCTTC
>NA|TRBV28|NA|TRBJ1-1
CASSRSGPNTEAFF
TGTGCCAGCAGTCGGTCGGGTCCTAACACTGAAGCTTTCTTT
>NA|TRBV6-1|NA|TRBJ1-2
CASSRRGGDGYTF
TGTGCCAGCAGTCGAAGGGGAGGAGATGGCTACACCTTC
>NA|TRBV5-1|NA|TRBJ1-1
CASSPTAGHPEAFF
TGCGCCAGCAGCCCCACTGCCGGACATCCCGAAGCTTTCTTT
>NA|TRBV7-8|TRBD1|TRBJ1-1
CASSLGRRGMNTEAFF
TGTGCCAGCAGCTTAGGCCGCAGGGGGATGAACACTGAAGCTTTCTTT
>NA|TRBV7-2|NA|TRBJ2-7
CASSFARDSIQEYF
TGTGCCAGCAGCTTTGCCCGGGACTCGATACAGGAGTACTTC
>NA|TRBV27|TRBD2|TRBJ2-7
CASSLFQREKNEQYF
TGTGCCAGCAGTTTATTTCAGCGGGAGAAGAACGAGCAGTACTTC
>NA|TRBV6-6|NA|TRBJ1-5
CASNGGRTQPQHF
TGTGCCAGTAACGGGGGTCGAACTCAGCCCCAGCATTTT
>once|TRBV4-2|NA|TRBJ2-2
CASSNLRGNTGELFF
TGTGCCAGCAGCAACCTTCGGGGGAACACCGGGGAGCTGTTTTTT
>many|TRBV4-2|TRBD1|TRBJ2-7
CASSQDRGQDEQYF
TGTGCCAGCAGCCAAGATCGTGGACAGGACGAGCAGTACTTC
>NA|TRBV7-2|NA|TRBJ2-3
CASSLSAGDHGTDTQYF
TGTGCCAGCAGTTTATCGGCGGGTGATCATGGCACAGATACGCAGTATTTT
>NA|TRBV7-9|NA|TRBJ1-3
CASTGASSGNTIYF
TGTGCCAGCACGGGGGCGAGCTCTGGAAACACCATATATTTT
>NA|TRBV28|TRBD1|TRBJ2-7
CASSTPGQGGPYEQYF
TGTGCCAGCAGTACGCCGGGACAGGGGGGACCCTACGAGCAGTACTTC